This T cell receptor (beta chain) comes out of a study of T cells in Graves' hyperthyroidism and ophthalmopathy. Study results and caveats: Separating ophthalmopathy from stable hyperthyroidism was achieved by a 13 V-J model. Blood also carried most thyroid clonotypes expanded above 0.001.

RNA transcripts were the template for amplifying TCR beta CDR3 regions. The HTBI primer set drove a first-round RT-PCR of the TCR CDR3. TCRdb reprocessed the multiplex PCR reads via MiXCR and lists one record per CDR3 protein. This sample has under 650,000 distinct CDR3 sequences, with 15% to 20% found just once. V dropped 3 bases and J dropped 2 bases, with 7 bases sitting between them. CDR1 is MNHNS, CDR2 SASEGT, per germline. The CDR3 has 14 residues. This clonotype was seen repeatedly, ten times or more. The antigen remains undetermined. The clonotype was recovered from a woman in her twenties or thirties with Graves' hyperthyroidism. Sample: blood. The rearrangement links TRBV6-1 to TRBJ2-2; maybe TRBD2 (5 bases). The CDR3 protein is CASSDRDNTGELFF. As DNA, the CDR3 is TGTGCCAGCAGTGACCGGGATAACACCGGGGAGCTGTTTTTT.